This TCR beta chain is drawn from a study of regulatory T cells in long-lasting Graves disease. To make TCR beta libraries, researchers used iRepertoire HTBI primers and Arm-PCR of CDR3 regions. Each CDR3 protein gets one entry after TCRdb re-called the multiplex PCR reads with MiXCR. The sample holds about 290,000 distinct CDR3 sequences, roughly a fifth seen once. Time point defined: persistent/refractory GD, antithyroid drugs over 5 years with positive TRAb. PBMC RNA served as the TCR library source. The germline V gene has CDR1 SEHNR and CDR2 FQNEAQ (reference sequence). V lost 6 bases to trimming and J lost 10 bases, with 12 bases between them. The CDR3 sequence is 11 residues long.

The origin of this receptor is a female donor with Graves disease. This sequence joins TRBV7-9 and TRBJ2-5, with a tentative D call TRBD2 (5 bases). Sequenced here: peripheral blood mononuclear cells (PBMCs), sampled when the disease was refractory, from a patient treated with antithyroid drugs. CDR3 protein: CASSIGRGQYF. The CDR3 nucleotides are TGTGCCAGCAGTATAGGGAGAGGCCAGTACTTC.